Below, 11 T cell receptor beta chains from the same sample are listed, as sequenced in a study of blood T cells in healthy people across ages. Primers used in a second PCR of roughly 7 to 12 cycles were a sample-barcoded 5' primer and a J-beta primer mix. TCRdb re-analysed the 5' RACE reads in MiXCR, keeping a single row per CDR3 protein. The sample consists of around 1,000,000 distinct CDR3 sequences, about 25% of them appearing once. The same data also contributed to another study, on T cells of mothers and their children.

Sequenced: blood. Receptors originate from a girl aged 2 to 9 in good health.

The chain is built from TRBV6-1 and TRBJ1-5; TRBD1 matches at 7 bases. Germline values: CDR1 MNHNS, CDR2 SASEGT. J was trimmed by 7 bases and V by 6 bases; bases with no gene match: 3. The length of the CDR3 is 12 residues. CDR3 region: CASRTGWQPQHF. The CDR3 coding sequence is TGTGCCAGCAGGACAGGGTGGCAGCCCCAGCATTTT.

As DNA, the CDR3 is TGTGCCAGCAGCTTCAAATTCAACACTGAAGCTTTCTTT. Translating gives CASSFKFNTEAFF. V gene TRBV7-3 combines with J gene TRBJ1-1; unclear D gene. V dropped 3 bases and J dropped 2 bases, with 7 bases sitting between them. The CDR3 covers 13 residues. The germline CDR1 and CDR2 sequences are SGHTA and FQGTGA.

J is TRBJ1-1 and V is TRBV7-9; D ambiguous. V lost 3 bases and J 4 bases, leaving 9 bases between the germline ends. The CDR3 extends over 13 amino acids. CDR1 and CDR2 from the germline V gene are SEHNR and FQNEAQ (reference sequence). Here the CDR3 DNA reads TGTGCCAGCAGCTTTATGGCTCCCACTGAAGCTTTCTTT. Translation: CASSFMAPTEAFF. Looking up the rest from reference TRBV7-9 and TRBJ1-1 gives the full variable domain: DTGVSQNPRHKITKRGQNVTFRCDPISEHNRLYWYRQTLGQGPEFLTYFQNEAQLEKSRLLSDRFSAERPKGSFSTLEIQRTEQGDSAMYLCASSFMAPTEAFFGQGTRLTVV.

The chain uses TRBV29-1 and TRBJ2-2; D is unclear. Germline V gives CDR1 SQVTM, CDR2 ANQGSEA. Trimming removed 3 bases at V and 2 bases at J, with 13 bases between. The CDR3 contains 15 residues. Written as DNA, the CDR3 is TGCAGCGTTGAGGATCAACCCGAAAACACCGGGGAGCTGTTTTTT. Encoded protein: CSVEDQPENTGELFF.

This clonotype came up a few times. V is TRBV12-3 or TRBV12-4 and J is TRBJ1-5; D might be TRBD1 (5 bases). V was shortened by 6 bases and J by 4 bases, with 19 bases between the two germline ends. The CDR3 length is 16 residues. The CDR3 is CASRLQPGLPNQPQHF. The CDR3 coding sequence is TGTGCCAGCAGACTCCAACCGGGACTACCTAATCAGCCCCAGCATTTT.

This clonotype was picked up a small number of times. The chain uses TRBV2 and TRBJ2-5; D perhaps matches TRBD1 (6 bases). From germline, CDR1 is SNHLY and CDR2 FYNNEI. Trimming took off 8 bases at V and 1 base at J, with 11 bases between the two ends. CDR3 length equals 13 residues. CDR3 sequence reads: CASARDTQETQYF. In DNA, the CDR3 is TGTGCCAGCGCCCGGGACACCCAAGAGACCCAGTACTTC.

This clonotype was seen more than once but under ten times. A much larger clone sits a single nucleotide away, making a read error possible. This chain joins TRBV4-1 and TRBJ2-5, with TRBD1 matching 7 bases. The germline gives CDR1 MGHRA, CDR2 YSYEKL. The CDR3 extends over 15 amino acids. In DNA, the CDR3 is TGCGCCGGCAGCCAAGAGGGACAGATGGGGGAGACCCAGTACTTC. Translating it yields CAGSQEGQMGETQYF.

A few counts support this clonotype. The V gene is TRBV20-1, the J gene TRBJ2-1; 7 bases fit TRBD2. With the DNA end fitting TRBJ2-7 better, the J assignment may be wrong. The CDR3 consists of 12 residues. Germline CDR1 and CDR2: DFQATT and SNEGSKA (reference sequence). The CDR3 DNA reads TGCAGTGCTAGATGGGAGGGGAACGAGCAGTACTTC. This sequence encodes CSARWEGNEQYF.

This clonotype was observed a few times. The V call is TRBV5-1, the J call TRBJ1-2; D is unclear. The germline V gene encodes CDR1 SGHRS and CDR2 YFSETQ. The CDR3 runs to 14 residues. Trimming left V 4 bases short and J 6 bases short, with 16 bases between. DNA of the CDR3: TGCGCCAGCAGCGATTATGAAATCGGGGATGGCTACACCTTC. Protein: CASSDYEIGDGYTF. Full variable domain (missing parts from reference TRBV5-1 and TRBJ1-2): KAGVTQTPRYLIKTRGQQVTLSCSPISGHRSVSWYQQTPGQGLQFLFEYFSETQRNKGNFPGRFSGRQFSNSRSEMNVSTLELGDSALYLCASSDYEIGDGYTFGSGTRLTVV.

The J gene is TRBJ1-1, the V gene TRBV19; weak D call: TRBD1 (5 bases). This CDR3 spans 16 amino acids. Germline V lookup: CDR1 LNHDA, CDR2 SQIVND (reference sequence). V shed 10 bases and J shed 3 bases, with 24 bases lying between them. The CDR3 sequence: CATIKSRGALDTEAFF. The CDR3 coding sequence is TGTGCCACCATAAAGTCTAGGGGCGCTTTGGACACTGAAGCTTTCTTT.

V usage is TRBV27 and J usage is TRBJ2-4, with D tentatively TRBD2 (6 bases). Germline V gene lookup returns CDR1 MNHEY and CDR2 SMNVEV (reference sequence). The CDR3 has 13 residues. The V end lost 4 bases, the J end lost 8 bases, and 12 bases lay between the germline ends. The CDR3 is CASSSPGGHIQYF. The CDR3 nucleotides read TGTGCCAGCAGTTCCCCCGGGGGTCACATTCAGTACTTC.